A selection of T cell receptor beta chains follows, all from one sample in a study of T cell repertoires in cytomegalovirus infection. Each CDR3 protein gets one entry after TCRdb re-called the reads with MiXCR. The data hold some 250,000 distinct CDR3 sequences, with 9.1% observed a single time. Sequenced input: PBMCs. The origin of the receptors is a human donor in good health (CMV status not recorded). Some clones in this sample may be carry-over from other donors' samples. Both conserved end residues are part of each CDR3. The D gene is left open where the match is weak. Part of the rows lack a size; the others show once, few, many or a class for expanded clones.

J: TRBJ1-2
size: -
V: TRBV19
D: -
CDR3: CASSRGKDGYTF
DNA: TGTGCCAGTAGTCGGGGGAAGGATGGCTACACCTTC

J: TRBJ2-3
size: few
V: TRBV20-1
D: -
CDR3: CSAPGTYTDTQYF
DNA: TGCAGTGCCCCGGGGACTTACACAGATACGCAGTATTTT

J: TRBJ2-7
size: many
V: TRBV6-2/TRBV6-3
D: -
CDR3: CASSWGSNYEQYF
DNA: TGTGCCAGCAGTTGGGGCAGCAACTACGAGCAGTACTTC

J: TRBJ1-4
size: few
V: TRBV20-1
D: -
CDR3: CSAPRGPTNEKLFF
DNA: TGCAGTGCCCCCAGGGGCCCAACTAATGAAAAACTGTTTTTT

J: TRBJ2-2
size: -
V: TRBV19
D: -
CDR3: CASRTEGQTFGELFF
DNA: TGTGCCAGTAGAACGGAGGGACAGACCTTCGGGGAGCTGTTTTTT

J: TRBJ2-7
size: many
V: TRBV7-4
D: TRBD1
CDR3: CASSSDRGRREQYF
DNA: TGTGCCAGCAGCTCGGACAGGGGGCGACGGGAGCAGTACTTC

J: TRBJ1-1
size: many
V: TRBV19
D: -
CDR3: CASSARQAVPPEAFF
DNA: TGTGCCAGTAGTGCGAGACAGGCCGTTCCCCCTGAAGCTTTCTTT

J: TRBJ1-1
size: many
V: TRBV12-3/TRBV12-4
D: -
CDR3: CASTWRLGGDTEAFF
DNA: TGTGCCAGCACCTGGAGACTGGGGGGGGACACTGAAGCTTTCTTT

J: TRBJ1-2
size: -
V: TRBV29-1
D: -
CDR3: CSVGKGTNYGYTF
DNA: TGCAGCGTTGGCAAGGGAACGAACTATGGCTACACCTTC

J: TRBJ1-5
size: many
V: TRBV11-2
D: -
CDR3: CASSLDGRLGRPNQPQHF
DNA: TGTGCCAGCAGCTTAGATGGGAGACTAGGGAGGCCCAATCAGCCCCAGCATTTT

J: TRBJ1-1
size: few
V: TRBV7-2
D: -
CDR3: CASGSDSNTEAFF
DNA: TGTGCCAGCGGATCGGACAGCAACACTGAAGCTTTCTTT

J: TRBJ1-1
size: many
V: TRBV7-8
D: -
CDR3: CASSFFGDFWTDNTEAFF
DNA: TGTGCCAGCAGCTTTTTTGGAGATTTTTGGACAGACAACACTGAAGCTTTCTTT

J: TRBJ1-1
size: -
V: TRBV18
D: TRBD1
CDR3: CASSPPGQGNTEAFF
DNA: TGTGCCAGCTCACCACCGGGACAGGGGAATACTGAAGCTTTCTTT

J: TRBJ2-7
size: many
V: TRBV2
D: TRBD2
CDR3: CASSDDGLAVSYEQYF
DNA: TGTGCCAGCAGCGACGACGGACTAGCGGTTTCCTACGAGCAGTACTTC

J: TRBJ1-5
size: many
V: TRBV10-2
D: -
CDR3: CASRAGRYSNQPQHF
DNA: TGCGCCAGCAGGGCGGGGCGTTATAGCAATCAGCCCCAGCATTTT

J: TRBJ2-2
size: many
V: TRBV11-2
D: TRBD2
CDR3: CASRTTSGIPGELFF
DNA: TGTGCCAGCAGGACGACTAGCGGGATCCCCGGGGAGCTGTTTTTT

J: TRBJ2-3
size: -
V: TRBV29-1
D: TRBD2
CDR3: CSGGGLAGTDTQYF
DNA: TGCAGCGGAGGCGGACTAGCGGGAACAGATACGCAGTATTTT

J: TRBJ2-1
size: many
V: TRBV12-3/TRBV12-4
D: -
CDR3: CASRPPSYNEQFF
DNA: TGTGCCAGCAGACCTCCATCCTACAATGAGCAGTTCTTC

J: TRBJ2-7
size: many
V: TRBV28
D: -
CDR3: CASSGGPYEQYF
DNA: TGTGCCAGCAGCGGGGGTCCCTACGAGCAGTACTTC

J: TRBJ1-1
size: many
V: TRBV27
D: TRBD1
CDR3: CASSSNRPGQGQAFF
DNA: TGTGCCAGCAGTTCAAACCGACCGGGACAGGGGCAAGCTTTCTTT

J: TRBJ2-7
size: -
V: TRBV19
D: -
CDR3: CASNHGDTPYEQYF
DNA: TGTGCCAGTAACCATGGGGACACCCCCTACGAGCAGTACTTC

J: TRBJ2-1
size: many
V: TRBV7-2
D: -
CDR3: CASSLDRGLNEQFF
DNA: TGTGCCAGCAGCTTAGATCGGGGTTTGAATGAGCAGTTCTTC

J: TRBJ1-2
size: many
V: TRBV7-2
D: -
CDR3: CASSLAQGHGYTF
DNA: TGTGCCAGCAGCTTAGCACAGGGACATGGCTACACCTTC

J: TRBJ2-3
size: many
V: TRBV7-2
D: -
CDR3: CASSLGRGLDTQYF
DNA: TGTGCCAGCAGCTTAGGAAGGGGCTTGGATACGCAGTATTTT

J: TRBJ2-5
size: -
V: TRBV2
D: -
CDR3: CASSKGETQYF
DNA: TGTGCCAGCAGTAAGGGGGAGACCCAGTACTTC

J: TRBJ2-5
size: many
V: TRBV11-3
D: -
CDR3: CASSLQGWQETQYF
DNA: TGTGCCAGCAGCTTACAGGGGTGGCAAGAGACCCAGTACTTC

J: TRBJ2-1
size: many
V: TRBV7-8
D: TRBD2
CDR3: CASTFAGGYEQFF
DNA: TGTGCCAGCACGTTTGCGGGAGGGTATGAGCAGTTCTTC

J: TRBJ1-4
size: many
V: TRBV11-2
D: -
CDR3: CASSTTGPVGLFF
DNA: TGTGCCAGCAGCACAACCGGTCCTGTAGGACTGTTTTTT

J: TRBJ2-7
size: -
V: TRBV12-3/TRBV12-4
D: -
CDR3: CASSSGHRSYEQYF
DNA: TGTGCCAGCAGTTCGGGACACCGCAGTTACGAGCAGTACTTC

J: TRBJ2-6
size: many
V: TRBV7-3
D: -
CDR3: CASSLLQSGANVLTF
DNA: TGTGCCAGCAGCTTATTACAGTCTGGGGCCAACGTCCTGACTTTC

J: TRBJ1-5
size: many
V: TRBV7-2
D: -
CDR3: CASSLTRDSNQPQHF
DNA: TGTGCCAGCAGCTTAACCAGGGATAGCAATCAGCCCCAGCATTTT

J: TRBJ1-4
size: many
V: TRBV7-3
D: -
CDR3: CASSLTAGEKLFF
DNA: TGTGCCAGCAGCTTAACGGCGGGTGAAAAACTGTTTTTT

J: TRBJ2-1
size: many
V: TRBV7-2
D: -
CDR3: CASSQTGSDYNEQFF
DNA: TGTGCCAGCAGCCAAACAGGGTCCGACTACAATGAGCAGTTCTTC

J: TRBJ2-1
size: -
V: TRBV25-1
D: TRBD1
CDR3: CATKDRGLYNEQFF
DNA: TGTGCCACCAAGGACAGGGGCTTGTACAATGAGCAGTTCTTC

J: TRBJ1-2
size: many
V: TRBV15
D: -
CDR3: CATSRDSGYGYTF
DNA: TGTGCCACCAGCAGAGATAGCGGGTATGGCTACACCTTC

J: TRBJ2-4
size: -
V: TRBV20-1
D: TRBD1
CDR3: CSASRRDRKNIQYF
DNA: TGCAGTGCTAGCCGAAGGGACAGGAAAAACATTCAGTACTTC

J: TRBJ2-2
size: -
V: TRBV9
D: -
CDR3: CASSVGLRRVEHTGELFF
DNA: TGTGCCAGCAGCGTAGGTTTGCGGAGGGTGGAACACACCGGGGAGCTGTTTTTT

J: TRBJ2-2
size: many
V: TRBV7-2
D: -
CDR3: CASSNPWESGKTGELFF
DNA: TGTGCCAGCAGCAACCCCTGGGAGAGCGGCAAGACCGGGGAGCTGTTTTTT

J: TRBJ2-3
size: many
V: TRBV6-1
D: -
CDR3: CASSEQEGRGDTQYF
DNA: TGTGCCAGCAGTGAACAGGAGGGAAGGGGAGATACGCAGTATTTT

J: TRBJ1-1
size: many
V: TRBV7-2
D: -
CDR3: CASSLHGSNTEAFF
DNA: TGTGCCAGCAGCTTACACGGGAGCAACACTGAAGCTTTCTTT

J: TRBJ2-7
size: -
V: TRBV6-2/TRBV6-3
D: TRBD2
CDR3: CASSLGSGGAHRGEQYF
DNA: TGTGCCAGCAGTTTGGGTAGCGGGGGGGCCCATCGAGGCGAGCAGTACTTC

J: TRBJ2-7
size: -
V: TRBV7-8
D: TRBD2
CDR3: CASSLVGGRIPALEQYF
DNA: TGTGCCAGCAGCTTAGTGGGCGGGAGAATACCCGCCCTCGAGCAGTACTTC

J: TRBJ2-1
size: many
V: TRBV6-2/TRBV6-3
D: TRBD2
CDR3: CASSQKRGGWSDEQFF
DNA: TGTGCCAGCAGCCAAAAGCGGGGGGGATGGTCCGATGAGCAGTTCTTC

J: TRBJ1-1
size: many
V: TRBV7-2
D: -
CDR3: CASSLDGFSTEAFF
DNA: TGTGCCAGCAGCTTAGATGGGTTTAGCACTGAAGCTTTCTTT

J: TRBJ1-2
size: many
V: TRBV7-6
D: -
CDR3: CASSGRGFGGYTF
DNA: TGTGCCAGCAGCGGTAGGGGATTCGGTGGCTACACCTTC

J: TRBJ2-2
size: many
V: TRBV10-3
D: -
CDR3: CAISEFETENTGELFF
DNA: TGTGCCATCAGTGAGTTTGAGACAGAGAACACCGGGGAGCTGTTTTTT

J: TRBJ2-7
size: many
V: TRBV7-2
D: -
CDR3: CASSLAVVSSSEQYF
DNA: TGTGCCAGCAGCTTAGCCGTCGTGTCGAGTTCCGAGCAGTACTTC

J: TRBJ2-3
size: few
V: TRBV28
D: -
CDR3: CASAVSGPRGTDTQYF
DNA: TGTGCCAGCGCCGTTTCGGGGCCCCGAGGCACAGATACGCAGTATTTT